These 30 T cell receptor beta chains were all obtained from the same sample, sequenced in a study of T-cell memory formation after mild COVID-19 (dated by TCRdb to the early 2020s). Library preparation was by 5' RACE. The sequencing machine was an Illumina NovaSeq 6000. TCRdb trimmed the raw reads at Q25, called clones with MiXCR and kept productive beta chains. All rows with the same CDR3 protein become a single entry with the most common DNA and genes. In this sample the table shows over 150,000 distinct CDR3 sequences, roughly 20% of which occur a single time. The ten largest clones capture about 4% of the sample. The sequencing sample was made of PBMCs or a T cell subset sorted from them (not recorded which). These TCRs come from a man younger than 35 who had mild COVID-19 (a few samples of this study predate the infection). The sample titles of this study are shuffled in the database, so cell type and time point are left out; the donor was told from shared clones.

The table lists this clonotype with a few counts. The chain has TRBV28 and TRBJ1-3; D gene unclear. CDR1 and CDR2 (germline): MDHEN, SYDVKM. CDR3 length: 12 amino acids. The V end was cut by 6 bases, the J end by 1 base, with 4 bases between. The CDR3 coding sequence is TGTGCCAGCAGAATGTCTGGAAACACCATATATTTT. Translating gives CASRMSGNTIYF.

This clonotype appeared a few times. This chain joins TRBV7-2 and TRBJ1-2, with a possible D match to TRBD1 (6 bases). The germline CDR1 and CDR2 sequences are SGHTA and FQGNSA. This CDR3 region has 15 residues. Trimming shortened V by 2 bases and J by 4 bases, and 14 bases separated the two germline ends. The CDR3 reads CASSLMSGRGYGYTF. CDR3 coding DNA: TGTGCCAGCAGCTTAATGAGCGGCAGGGGCTATGGCTACACCTTC.

This clonotype was found a few times. V and J are TRBV5-1 and TRBJ2-7; D uncertain. CDR1 SGHRS and CDR2 YFSETQ come from the germline V gene. V lost 0 bases to trimming and J lost 2 bases, with 12 bases between them. The CDR3 has 15 amino acids. CDR3 nucleotides: TGCGCCAGCAGCTTGGCCCAGGCAAGAACCTACGAGCAGTACTTC. This gives the protein CASSLAQARTYEQYF.

V and J are TRBV18 and TRBJ2-3; 8 bases map to TRBD2. This CDR3 comprises 15 residues. The J segment lost 0 bases and the V segment lost 2 bases, leaving 1 base of the junction unmatched. The germline CDR1 and CDR2 sequences are KGHSH and LQKENI. The chain's CDR3 is CASSPASGSTDTQYF. As DNA, the CDR3 is TGTGCCAGCTCACCAGCTAGCGGGAGCACAGATACGCAGTATTTT.

This clonotype came up a few times. This chain connects TRBV9 to TRBJ2-3; 9 bases align to TRBD2. With 0 bases clipped from V and 0 bases from J, the junction kept 2 bases outside the gene matches. The CDR3 consists of 16 residues. Germline V gene data show CDR1 as SGDLS and CDR2 as YYNGEE. The CDR3 DNA reads TGTGCCAGCAGCGTAGGGGCGGGGGGGAGCACAGATACGCAGTATTTT. Protein sequence: CASSVGAGGSTDTQYF.

This clonotype was seen ten or more times. The chain combines TRBV20-1 with TRBJ2-7; D may be TRBD1 or TRBD2 (6 bases each). Germline values: CDR1 DFQATT, CDR2 SNEGSKA (reference sequence). This CDR3 has 12 amino acids. Trimming left V 8 bases short and J 3 bases short, with 14 bases between. The DNA for the CDR3 is TGCAGTCTGTCCGGGGGCCACTACGAGCAGTACTTC. This codes for CSLSGGHYEQYF.

This chain connects TRBV7-6 to TRBJ2-2; TRBD1 aligns across 7 bases. The CDR3 contains 19 residues. V lost 5 bases and J lost 3; bases outside the gene matches: 18. Germline V gene lookup returns CDR1 SGHVS and CDR2 FNYEAQ. The CDR3, as DNA: TGTGCCAGCAGCCGCCTCGAAGGGGGCGGCGTTACGGACACCGGGGAGCTGTTTTTT. It codes for CASSRLEGGGVTDTGELFF.

The chain recombines TRBV15 with TRBJ2-3; 7 nucleotides align to TRBD1. The CDR3 covers 15 residues. CDR1 and CDR2 from the germline V gene are LNHNV and YYDKDF (reference sequence). Losses at the gene ends were 5 bases for V and 1 base for J; bases not matched to a gene: 6. The CDR3, as DNA: TGTGCCACCAGCGGACCAAGGGGGCGCACAGATACGCAGTATTTT. This encodes CATSGPRGRTDTQYF.

This chain joins TRBV2 and TRBJ1-4; D unclear. Per the germline V gene, CDR1 is SNHLY and CDR2 is FYNNEI. The germline V and J ends were trimmed by 6 bases and 8 bases, with 7 bases remaining between them. CDR3 size: 11 residues. CDR3 loop: CASRALEKLFF. The CDR3 nucleotides read TGTGCCAGCAGGGCGTTGGAAAAACTGTTTTTT.

Here the CDR3 reads CASSQDRWSTEAFF. In DNA, the CDR3 is TGCGCCAGCAGCCAAGATAGGTGGAGCACTGAAGCTTTCTTT. V is TRBV4-3 and J is TRBJ1-1; D is unclear. In germline, CDR1 is LGHNA, CDR2 YSLEER. The V end lost 0 bases, the J end lost 4 bases, and 9 bases lay between the germline ends. The CDR3 is made up of 14 amino acids.

This clonotype has only one observation. The chain recombines TRBV7-2 with TRBJ1-2; tentative D call: TRBD1 (6 bases). The CDR3 extends over 14 amino acids. Trimming stripped 8 bases from V and 0 bases from J, with 13 bases between. Germline V CDR1 and CDR2: SGHTA, FQGNSA. This CDR3 is CASALGTSNYGYTF. For the CDR3, the DNA is TGTGCCAGCGCCCTCGGGACATCTAACTATGGCTACACCTTC.

The chain uses TRBV11-2 and TRBJ2-7; possibly TRBD1 or TRBD2 for D (5 bases each). Germline loops: CDR1 SGHAT, CDR2 FQNNGV. The CDR3 is 14 residues long. Trimming removed 5 bases from V and 4 bases from J, with 15 bases in between. The CDR3 coding sequence is TGTGCCAGCAGCGCGGCAGGGACCCCTTACGAGCAGTACGTC. Translating it yields CASSAAGTPYEQYV.

This clonotype was seen a handful of times. V gene TRBV5-1 combines with J gene TRBJ2-3; 10 bases agree with TRBD1. Per the germline V gene, CDR1 is SGHRS and CDR2 is YFSETQ. The CDR3 spans 15 residues. Germline trimming cut 7 bases from V and 5 bases from J; bases unmatched to any gene: 10. CDR3 region: CASAGTGELGDTQYF. The CDR3 DNA follows: TGCGCCAGCGCCGGGACAGGGGAGCTGGGAGATACGCAGTATTTT.

This clonotype showed up many times. The chain carries TRBV6-1 and TRBJ1-2; D might be TRBD1 (6 bases). The CDR3 loop spans 16 amino acids. The ends were cut back, 5 bases at V and 0 bases at J, with 16 bases in the middle. The V gene's germline CDR1 is MNHNS and CDR2 SASEGT. The CDR3 reads CASSRSGQGTNYGYTF. The DNA of the CDR3 is TGTGCCAGCAGTCGAAGTGGGCAGGGGACTAACTATGGCTACACCTTC.

This clonotype was observed a handful of times. This sequence joins TRBV3-1 and TRBJ2-3; 11 bases match TRBD2. The CDR3 is 14 amino acids. Trimming removed 8 bases from V and 4 bases from J; junction bases left unmatched: 5. The germline gives CDR1 LGHDT, CDR2 YNNKEL (reference sequence). CDR3 in DNA: TGTGCCAGCGCACTAGCGGGGGTATCAGATACGCAGTATTTT. Its protein is CASALAGVSDTQYF.

The chain combines TRBV6-1 with TRBJ1-5; D gene uncertain. The germline V gene has CDR1 MNHNS and CDR2 SASEGT. Trimming pared 1 base from V and 3 bases from J, leaving 4 bases between. The CDR3 covers 13 residues. This chain's CDR3 is CASSEGHNQPQHF. CDR3 coding DNA: TGTGCCAGCAGTGAAGGGCACAATCAGCCCCAGCATTTT.

This clonotype was seen repeatedly, ten times or more. The chain couples TRBV14 to TRBJ1-4; 11 bases agree with TRBD1. The V and J ends lost 4 bases and 8 bases, in that order; junction bases with no gene match: 3. Germline CDR1 reads SGHDN; CDR2 reads FVKESK. CDR3 size: 14 residues. The CDR3: CASSPGTGGEKLFF. CDR3 bases: TGTGCCAGCAGCCCGGGGACAGGGGGAGAAAAACTGTTTTTT.

A few counts support this clonotype. V and J are TRBV4-3 and TRBJ1-5; 9 bases align to TRBD1. This CDR3 region has 13 residues. Looked up from germline, CDR1 is LGHNA and CDR2 is YSLEER. V shed 2 bases and J 9 bases; nucleotides not matched to a gene: 2. The CDR3: CASSQIQGAPQHF. The CDR3, as DNA: TGCGCCAGCAGCCAAATACAGGGGGCGCCCCAGCATTTT.

V usage is TRBV20-1 and J usage is TRBJ1-2; D is unresolved. This CDR3 contains 15 residues. The V and J ends lost 6 bases and 6 bases respectively, with 23 bases between them. Looked up from germline, CDR1 is DFQATT and CDR2 is SNEGSKA (reference sequence). The CDR3 bases are TGCAGTGCCCGGAACGTGAATCGGGGAAGGCATGGCTACACCTTC. The encoded protein is CSARNVNRGRHGYTF.

This clonotype appeared a few times. As DNA, the CDR3 is TGCGCCAGCAGGGGAGGGGACGGGTACGACGGCTACACCTTC. Its translation: CASRGGDGYDGYTF. The chain joins TRBV5-1 to TRBJ1-2; a possible D gene is TRBD1 (5 bases). The CDR3 has 14 amino acids. Germline V CDR1 and CDR2: SGHRS, YFSETQ. The V end lost 5 bases, the J end lost 8 bases, and 19 bases lay between the germline ends. Complete variable domain (other parts from reference TRBV5-1 and TRBJ1-2): KAGVTQTPRYLIKTRGQQVTLSCSPISGHRSVSWYQQTPGQGLQFLFEYFSETQRNKGNFPGRFSGRQFSNSRSEMNVSTLELGDSALYLCASRGGDGYDGYTFGSGTRLTVV.

The gene calls are TRBV20-1 and TRBJ2-6, with D possibly TRBD2 on 5 matching bases. V gave up 2 bases and J gave up 0 bases, with 8 bases separating them. The CDR3 runs to 15 residues. Germline V gene data show CDR1 as DFQATT and CDR2 as SNEGSKA (reference sequence). The CDR3 nucleotides read TGCAGTGCTAGATTCGGGAACTCTGGGGCCAACGTCCTGACTTTC. Residues: CSARFGNSGANVLTF.

This clonotype was detected only a few times. J is TRBJ2-5 and V is TRBV7-2; perhaps D is TRBD1 or TRBD2 (6 bases each). Looked up from germline, CDR1 is SGHTA and CDR2 is FQGNSA. The ends were cut back, 8 bases at V and 2 bases at J, with 12 bases in the middle. The CDR3 is 13 residues long. The CDR3 region has the DNA TGTGCCAGCCGCGGGACATCTCAAGAGACCCAGTACTTC. As protein: CASRGTSQETQYF.

This clonotype appeared a few times. The chain is built from TRBV3-1 and TRBJ2-7; D might be TRBD2 (5 bases). The CDR3 is 13 residues long. CDR1 and CDR2 (germline): LGHDT, YNNKEL (reference sequence). V shed 2 bases and J shed 4 bases, with 9 bases lying between them. CDR3 loop: CASSQRLAYEQYF. DNA for the CDR3: TGTGCCAGCAGCCAACGGTTAGCGTACGAGCAGTACTTC.

CDR3 DNA sequence: TGTGCCAGCAGTTTGGGGACAGGGGCTGGCTACACCTTC. Protein: CASSLGTGAGYTF. The chain uses TRBV12-3 or TRBV12-4 and TRBJ1-2, with TRBD1 matching over 10 bases. With V trimmed by 3 bases and J by 7 bases, 2 bases remained unmatched. The CDR3 is 13 residues long.

This clonotype was observed a few times. This sequence joins TRBV12-3 or TRBV12-4 and TRBJ2-1; D gene ambiguous. With 6 bases removed from V and 9 bases from J, the gap between germline ends came to 21 bases. The CDR3 is made up of 15 amino acids. The CDR3, as DNA: TGTGCCAGCAGGATGGGTGGAACCATACCGGGTGAGCAGTTCTTC. Translation gives CASRMGGTIPGEQFF.

The chain has TRBV5-1 and TRBJ2-1; no reliable D call. The CDR3 runs 16 residues. CDR1 and CDR2 (germline): SGHRS, YFSETQ. V was trimmed by 4 bases and J by 10 bases, leaving 24 bases between them. CDR3 in amino acids: CASSPSNVVQTGEQFF. The CDR3 coding sequence is TGCGCCAGCAGCCCATCGAACGTTGTCCAAACCGGGGAGCAGTTCTTC.

This clonotype was picked up a small number of times. CDR3 nucleotide sequence: TGTGCCAGCAGGTCCCCAGGGGGGGCCGGGGAGCTGTTTTTT. Encoded protein: CASRSPGGAGELFF. The rearrangement links TRBV7-3 to TRBJ2-2; D tentatively fits TRBD1 or TRBD2 (7 bases each). The CDR3 length is 14 residues. The germline V gene encodes CDR1 SGHTA and CDR2 FQGTGA. V shed 6 bases and J shed 6 bases, with 14 bases lying between them.

This clonotype was seen just once. The chain carries TRBV7-9 and TRBJ2-2; TRBD1 might be the D (6 bases). The CDR3 has 16 residues. Trimming left V 6 bases short and J 0 bases short, with 14 bases between. The germline gives CDR1 SEHNR, CDR2 FQNEAQ (reference sequence). CDR3 sequence reads: CASRDSPLPNTGELFF. For the CDR3, the DNA is TGTGCCAGCAGGGACAGCCCCTTACCGAACACCGGGGAGCTGTTTTTT.

This clonotype was picked up a small number of times. The chain combines TRBV7-2 with TRBJ2-3; TRBD2 is a possible D gene (7 bases). Between the trimmed V and J ends, which lost 5 bases and 8 bases, there was a span of 11 bases. This CDR3 region has 12 residues. Germline V gene sequence: CDR1 SGHTA, CDR2 FQGNSA. CDR3 amino acids: CASSVGGATQYF. CDR3 nucleotides: TGTGCCAGCAGCGTGGGGGGGGCTACGCAGTATTTT.

The rearrangement links TRBV10-2 to TRBJ1-2; 8 bases are a match to TRBD1. This CDR3 is 13 amino acids long. The germline CDR1 and CDR2 sequences are WSHSY and SAAADI. Trimming removed 1 base from V and 8 bases from J; junction bases left unmatched: 3. This CDR3 is CASSEWDRLGYTF. CDR3 nucleotide sequence: TGCGCCAGCAGTGAGTGGGACAGGCTCGGCTACACCTTC.